The 11 T cell receptor beta chains in this list originate from one sample, sequenced in a study of response to subunit inactivated influenza vaccine. One entry per CDR3 protein, called by TCRdb with MiXCR from the RT-PCR reads. The table records roughly 700,000 distinct CDR3 sequences, over 11% of them present only once. Material: PBMCs from blood, obtained around 14 days before vaccination. The receptors here all came from a man in his forties or fifties who received an inactivated influenza vaccine.

V is TRBV12-3 or TRBV12-4 and J is TRBJ2-3; tentative D call: TRBD2 (5 bases). The length of the CDR3 is 14 residues. Trimming took off 7 bases at V and 2 bases at J, with 13 bases between the two ends. The CDR3 DNA sequence: TGTGCCAGCACCCTCTCCGGGGTCACAGATACGCAGTATTTT. It translates to CASTLSGVTDTQYF.

This clonotype was counted only a few times. This chain uses TRBV6-2 or TRBV6-3 with TRBJ2-1; the match to TRBD1 covers 10 bases. Germline V gene data show CDR1 as MNHEY and CDR2 as SVGEGT. V dropped 4 bases and J dropped 6; count of bases not matched to a gene: 6. CDR3 size: 15 residues. Written as DNA, the CDR3 is TGTGCCAGCAGTTCGACAGGGGGCTTTTCCAATGAGCAGTTCTTC. This codes for CASSSTGGFSNEQFF.

This sequence joins TRBV19 and TRBJ2-4, with 10 nucleotides matching TRBD2. The CDR3 extends over 16 amino acids. The junction had 11 bases not matched to a gene; V was cut back by 5 bases and J by 7 bases. Germline loops: CDR1 LNHDA, CDR2 SQIVND (reference sequence). The CDR3, as DNA: TGTGCCAGTAGTGGGGGGCTAGCGGGAGTGAGGAACATTCAGTACTTC. This sequence encodes CASSGGLAGVRNIQYF.

In its sample, this clonotype was seen many times. The genes are TRBV15 and TRBJ2-2; D is undetermined. The germline V and J ends were trimmed by 2 bases and 4 bases, with 2 bases remaining between them. The CDR3 is 12 amino acids. Germline V gene sequence: CDR1 LNHNV, CDR2 YYDKDF (reference sequence). CDR3 sequence reads: CATSRSTGELFF. CDR3 nucleotide sequence: TGTGCCACCAGCAGAAGCACCGGGGAGCTGTTTTTT.

The CDR3 is CASRTDRAVRLSEQFF. The CDR3 DNA is TGTGCCAGCAGAACGGACAGGGCCGTCCGATTAAGTGAGCAGTTCTTC. V gene TRBV12-3 or TRBV12-4 combines with J gene TRBJ2-1, with 8 bases lining up with TRBD1. The CDR3 sequence is 16 residues long. The V gene end was trimmed by 6 bases and the J gene end by 9 bases; junction bases not matched to a gene: 16.

V is TRBV28 and J is TRBJ2-7; D unclear. CDR3 length: 16 residues. Trimming left V 5 bases short and J 1 base short, with 18 bases between. Germline CDR1 is MDHEN and CDR2 is SYDVKM. The CDR3 bases are TGTGCCAGCAGTGGCCATCTAGGAGATAGGTCCTACGAGCAGTACTTC. Its translation is CASSGHLGDRSYEQYF.

This clonotype appeared a few times. The chain carries TRBV4-1 and TRBJ2-3; D is perhaps TRBD1 or TRBD2 (5 bases each). Trimming left V 0 bases short and J 3 bases short, with 13 bases between. The CDR3 runs 16 residues. Germline loops: CDR1 MGHRA, CDR2 YSYEKL. CDR3 in DNA: TGCGCCAGCAGCCAAGAACCTTCTGGGGGAACAGATACGCAGTATTTT. Translated: CASSQEPSGGTDTQYF.

In its sample, this clonotype was seen a few times. This chain uses TRBV11-1 with TRBJ1-1; D is possibly TRBD1 (6 bases). V shed 3 bases and J shed 4 bases, with 24 bases lying between them. The germline V gene encodes CDR1 SGHAT and CDR2 FQDESV (reference sequence). The CDR3 runs 18 residues. CDR3: CASSLVNVWGRGGTEAFF. The CDR3 region has the DNA TGTGCCAGCAGCTTGGTTAATGTATGGGGCAGGGGTGGCACTGAAGCTTTCTTT.

This clonotype was seen a handful of times. V is TRBV10-3 and J is TRBJ2-7; D is perhaps TRBD2 (7 bases). Trimming left V 9 bases short and J 3 bases short, with 21 bases between. The CDR3 extends over 15 amino acids. Germline V gives CDR1 ENHRY, CDR2 SYGVKD. The DNA of the CDR3 is TGTGCCATGTCATCTGGGGGGGCGGGGGACTACGAGCAGTACTTC. It yields the protein CAMSSGGAGDYEQYF.

This clonotype has a handful of counts. The chain combines TRBV7-6 with TRBJ2-2; 7 positions match TRBD2. Germline V gives CDR1 SGHVS, CDR2 FNYEAQ. J was trimmed by 6 bases and V by 0 bases; bases with no gene match: 10. The CDR3 length is 17 residues. This CDR3 is CASSLAIWREKAGELFF. The CDR3, as DNA: TGTGCCAGCAGCTTAGCGATTTGGCGGGAGAAGGCCGGGGAGCTGTTTTTT.

This clonotype was seen a few times. The junction departs from germline at one end; a sequencing error may be responsible. The rearrangement uses TRBV5-1 and TRBJ2-1; 7 bases are a match to TRBD1. Germline CDR1 SGHRS, CDR2 YFSETQ. The CDR3 is 12 amino acids. Here the CDR3 reads CASSPKTGQILF. CDR3 DNA: TGCGCCAGCAGTCCTAAAACGGGACAGATACTCTTC.